This TCR beta chain was documented in a study of blood T cell repertoires in COVID-19. Study context: Collection of acute and convalescent COVID-19 samples took place in the United States, Italy and Spain. PBMCs, B-cell-depleted T cells, or T cells were the source of the cDNA or gDNA that made up the material.

The authors' processing: Nucleated cell number was recorded as an estimate derived from reference gene primer amplification. Here immunoSEQ multiplex PCR was the method, and the copy in TCRdb shows in-frame clones only, minus some. V, J and clone size are taken as reported in that table, and D and trimming were inferred from the DNA itself. The sample carries 250,000 or so clones, about nine tenths recorded once. CDR3 length: 17 amino acids. Germline V gene lookup returns CDR1 ENHRY and CDR2 SYGVKD. The V gene end was trimmed by 6 bases and the J gene end by 3 bases; junction bases not matched to a gene: 10.

The source material was peripheral blood. This chain connects TRBV10-3 to TRBJ2-1; TRBD1 matches 11 bases. The TCR was taken from a woman in her 40s who had recovered from COVID-19. CDR3 bases: TGTGCCATCAGCCAAATCAGGACAGGGGGCGGCTACAATGAGCAGTTCTTC. Translated: CAISQIRTGGGYNEQFF.